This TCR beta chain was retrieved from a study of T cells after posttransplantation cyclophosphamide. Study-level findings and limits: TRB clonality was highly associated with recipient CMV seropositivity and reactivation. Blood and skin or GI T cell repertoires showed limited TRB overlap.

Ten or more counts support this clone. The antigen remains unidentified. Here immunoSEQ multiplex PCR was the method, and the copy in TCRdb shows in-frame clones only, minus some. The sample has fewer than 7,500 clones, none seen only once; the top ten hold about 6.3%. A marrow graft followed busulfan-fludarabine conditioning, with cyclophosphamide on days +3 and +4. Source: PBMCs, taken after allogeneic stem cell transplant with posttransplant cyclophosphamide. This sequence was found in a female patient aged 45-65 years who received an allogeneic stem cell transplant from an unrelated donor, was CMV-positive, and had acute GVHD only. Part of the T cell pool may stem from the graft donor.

Here the CDR3 reads CASSLAMVAGQETQYF. Here the CDR3 DNA reads TGTGCCAGCAGCTTAGCGATGGTAGCGGGCCAAGAGACCCAGTACTTC. This chain connects TRBV7-8 to TRBJ2-5; 7 bases map to TRBD2. Germline V gene lookup returns CDR1 SGHVS and CDR2 FQNEAQ. The CDR3 has 16 amino acids. Trimming removed 0 bases from V and 1 base from J; junction bases left unmatched: 5.